This is a list of T cell receptor beta chains from one sample in a study of blood T cell repertoires in COVID-19. Data came from immunoSEQ multiplex PCR; TCRdb stores just in-frame clones and leaves some out. The table lists around 300,000 clones, over 75% of them singletons. Sequenced material: PBMCs or T cells enriched from blood (not recorded which). The receptors were gathered from a man under 40 who had recovered from COVID-19. CDR3s include the opening cysteine and the closing phenylalanine or tryptophan. D genes are given only for firm matches. Expanded clones are given a class, and other clones once, few, many or no size at all.

D gene	V gene	clone size	J gene	CDR3 protein	CDR3 DNA
NA	TRBV4-1	NA	TRBJ1-3	CASSQGAGTGNTIYF	TGCGCCAGCAGCCAGGGGGCAGGGACGGGAAACACCATATATTTT
NA	TRBV21-1	NA	TRBJ2-7	CASSPDRARSYEQYF	TGTGCCAGCAGCCCGGACAGGGCGAGGTCCTACGAGCAGTACTTC
TRBD1	TRBV30	NA	TRBJ1-5	CAWGDRVGQPQHF	TGTGCCTGGGGAGACAGGGTAGGTCAGCCCCAGCATTTT
TRBD2	TRBV25-1	NA	TRBJ2-7	CASRLSGGAGEQYF	TGTGCCAGCAGGTTAAGCGGGGGGGCCGGGGAGCAGTACTTC
NA	TRBV15	NA	TRBJ2-1	CATSSHRDNEQFF	TGTGCCACCAGCAGCCACAGGGATAATGAGCAGTTCTTC
NA	TRBV9	NA	TRBJ1-6	CASSVRQVNSPLHF	TGTGCCAGCAGCGTCCGACAGGTTAATTCACCCCTCCACTTT
TRBD1	TRBV14	NA	TRBJ2-7	CASSQLGQVIREQYF	TGTGCCAGCAGCCAGCTAGGACAGGTAATCCGTGAGCAGTACTTC
TRBD1	TRBV7-9	NA	TRBJ2-7	CASSSPGQSPYEQYF	TGTGCCAGCAGCTCTCCGGGACAGAGTCCCTACGAGCAGTACTTC
NA	TRBV24-1	NA	TRBJ1-2	CATSDQSGYGYTF	TGTGCCACCAGTGATCAGTCAGGCTATGGCTACACCTTC
NA	TRBV6-2/TRBV6-3	NA	TRBJ1-2	CASSSETGYGYTF	TGTGCCAGCAGTTCCGAGACAGGTTATGGCTACACCTTC
TRBD2	TRBV11-2	NA	TRBJ2-2	CASSSTSGGGTGELFF	TGTGCCAGCAGCTCGACTAGCGGGGGCGGCACCGGGGAGCTGTTTTTT
NA	TRBV29-1	NA	TRBJ2-7	CSVGAGVKEQYF	TGCAGCGTTGGGGCAGGGGTGAAAGAGCAGTACTTC
NA	TRBV28	NA	TRBJ2-5	CASSRDTQETQYF	TGTGCCAGCAGCCGGGACACACAAGAGACCCAGTACTTC
TRBD1	TRBV11-3	NA	TRBJ2-2	CASSPDRVPGELFF	TGTGCCAGCAGCCCCGACAGGGTCCCCGGGGAGCTGTTTTTT
TRBD1	TRBV4-1	NA	TRBJ2-7	CASSPPGGQSGEQYF	TGCGCCAGCAGCCCGCCAGGGGGTCAGTCAGGCGAGCAGTACTTC
TRBD1	TRBV12-5	NA	TRBJ2-5	CASGLGTGETQYF	TGTGCTAGTGGTTTGGGGACAGGGGAGACCCAGTACTTC
NA	TRBV9	NA	TRBJ1-2	CASSVGRMDTHGYTF	TGTGCCAGCAGCGTTGGGCGCATGGATACGCATGGCTACACCTTC
TRBD1	TRBV18	NA	TRBJ1-2	CASSPGQDYGYTF	TGTGCCAGCTCACCGGGACAGGACTATGGCTACACCTTC
NA	TRBV18	once	TRBJ2-1	CASSPALGAGAFFEDEQFF	TGTGCCAGCTCACCCGCCCTAGGGGCGGGGGCCTTCTTTGAGGATGAGCAGTTCTTC
TRBD1	TRBV6-5	NA	TRBJ1-1	CASSPQGMNTEAFF	TGTGCCAGCAGTCCACAGGGGATGAACACTGAAGCTTTCTTT
TRBD2	TRBV9	NA	TRBJ2-1	CASSVGGRGYNEQFF	TGTGCCAGCAGCGTAGGAGGGCGGGGGTACAATGAGCAGTTCTTC
TRBD2	TRBV6-5	NA	TRBJ2-1	CASRGLAGGEQFF	TGTGCCAGCAGGGGACTAGCGGGGGGCGAGCAGTTCTTC
NA	TRBV6-5	NA	TRBJ2-1	CASRTLPGNEQFF	TGTGCCAGCAGGACCCTGCCGGGTAATGAGCAGTTCTTC
NA	TRBV2	NA	TRBJ1-1	CASSEARQKTFF	TGTGCCAGCAGTGAAGCCCGACAGAAAACTTTCTTT
NA	TRBV5-8	NA	TRBJ2-4	CASSLDRENIQYF	TGTGCCAGCAGCTTGGACCGAGAGAACATTCAGTACTTC
TRBD2	TRBV18	once	TRBJ2-1	CASSPGLTSGGSNEQFF	TGTGCCAGCTCACCGGGGCTAACTAGCGGGGGGTCCAATGAGCAGTTCTTC
TRBD2	TRBV4-1	NA	TRBJ2-5	CASSHRAGGGETQYF	TGCGCCAGCAGCCATAGAGCGGGGGGTGGAGAGACCCAGTACTTC
NA	TRBV11-2	NA	TRBJ2-5	CASSTWAGQETQYF	TGTGCCAGCAGCACTTGGGCGGGGCAAGAGACCCAGTACTTC
NA	TRBV20-1	NA	TRBJ1-6	CSASRGNINSPLHF	TGCAGTGCTAGTAGAGGGAATATCAATTCACCCCTCCACTTT
TRBD1	TRBV4-2	NA	TRBJ1-1	CASSLNQGAGNTEAFF	TGTGCCAGCAGCCTTAATCAGGGGGCAGGGAACACTGAAGCTTTCTTT
NA	TRBV25-1	NA	TRBJ2-5	CASSEWRQDIQETQYF	TGTGCCAGCAGTGAATGGCGGCAGGACATACAAGAGACCCAGTACTTC
NA	TRBV28	NA	TRBJ1-5	CASSPTRAGVQPQHF	TGTGCCAGCAGTCCCACCCGAGCAGGGGTCCAGCCCCAGCATTTT
TRBD1	TRBV28	few	TRBJ1-4	CASSRPGQGGEKLFF	TGTGCCAGCAGCCGCCCCGGACAGGGAGGTGAAAAACTGTTTTTT
NA	TRBV15	NA	TRBJ1-1	CATSRDTGYTEAFF	TGTGCCACCAGCAGAGATACAGGCTACACTGAAGCTTTCTTT
NA	TRBV30	NA	TRBJ2-7	CAWSAELASRYF	TGTGCCTGGAGCGCGGAGCTTGCCTCTCGGTACTTC
TRBD1	TRBV19	once	TRBJ2-7	CASSLGQGGYEQYF	TGTGCCAGTAGTTTGGGACAGGGAGGCTACGAGCAGTACTTC
TRBD2	TRBV9	NA	TRBJ2-7	CASSVQAEGGRSSYEQYF	TGTGCCAGCAGCGTACAGGCGGAAGGCGGGAGAAGCTCCTACGAGCAGTACTTC
TRBD1	TRBV3-1/TRBV3-2	NA	TRBJ2-1	CASSQAWTGAYNEQFF	TGTGCCAGCAGCCAAGCCTGGACAGGGGCCTACAATGAGCAGTTCTTC
TRBD2	TRBV6-5	NA	TRBJ2-7	CASSLAGATYEQYF	TGTGCCAGCAGCTTAGCGGGGGCCACCTACGAGCAGTACTTC